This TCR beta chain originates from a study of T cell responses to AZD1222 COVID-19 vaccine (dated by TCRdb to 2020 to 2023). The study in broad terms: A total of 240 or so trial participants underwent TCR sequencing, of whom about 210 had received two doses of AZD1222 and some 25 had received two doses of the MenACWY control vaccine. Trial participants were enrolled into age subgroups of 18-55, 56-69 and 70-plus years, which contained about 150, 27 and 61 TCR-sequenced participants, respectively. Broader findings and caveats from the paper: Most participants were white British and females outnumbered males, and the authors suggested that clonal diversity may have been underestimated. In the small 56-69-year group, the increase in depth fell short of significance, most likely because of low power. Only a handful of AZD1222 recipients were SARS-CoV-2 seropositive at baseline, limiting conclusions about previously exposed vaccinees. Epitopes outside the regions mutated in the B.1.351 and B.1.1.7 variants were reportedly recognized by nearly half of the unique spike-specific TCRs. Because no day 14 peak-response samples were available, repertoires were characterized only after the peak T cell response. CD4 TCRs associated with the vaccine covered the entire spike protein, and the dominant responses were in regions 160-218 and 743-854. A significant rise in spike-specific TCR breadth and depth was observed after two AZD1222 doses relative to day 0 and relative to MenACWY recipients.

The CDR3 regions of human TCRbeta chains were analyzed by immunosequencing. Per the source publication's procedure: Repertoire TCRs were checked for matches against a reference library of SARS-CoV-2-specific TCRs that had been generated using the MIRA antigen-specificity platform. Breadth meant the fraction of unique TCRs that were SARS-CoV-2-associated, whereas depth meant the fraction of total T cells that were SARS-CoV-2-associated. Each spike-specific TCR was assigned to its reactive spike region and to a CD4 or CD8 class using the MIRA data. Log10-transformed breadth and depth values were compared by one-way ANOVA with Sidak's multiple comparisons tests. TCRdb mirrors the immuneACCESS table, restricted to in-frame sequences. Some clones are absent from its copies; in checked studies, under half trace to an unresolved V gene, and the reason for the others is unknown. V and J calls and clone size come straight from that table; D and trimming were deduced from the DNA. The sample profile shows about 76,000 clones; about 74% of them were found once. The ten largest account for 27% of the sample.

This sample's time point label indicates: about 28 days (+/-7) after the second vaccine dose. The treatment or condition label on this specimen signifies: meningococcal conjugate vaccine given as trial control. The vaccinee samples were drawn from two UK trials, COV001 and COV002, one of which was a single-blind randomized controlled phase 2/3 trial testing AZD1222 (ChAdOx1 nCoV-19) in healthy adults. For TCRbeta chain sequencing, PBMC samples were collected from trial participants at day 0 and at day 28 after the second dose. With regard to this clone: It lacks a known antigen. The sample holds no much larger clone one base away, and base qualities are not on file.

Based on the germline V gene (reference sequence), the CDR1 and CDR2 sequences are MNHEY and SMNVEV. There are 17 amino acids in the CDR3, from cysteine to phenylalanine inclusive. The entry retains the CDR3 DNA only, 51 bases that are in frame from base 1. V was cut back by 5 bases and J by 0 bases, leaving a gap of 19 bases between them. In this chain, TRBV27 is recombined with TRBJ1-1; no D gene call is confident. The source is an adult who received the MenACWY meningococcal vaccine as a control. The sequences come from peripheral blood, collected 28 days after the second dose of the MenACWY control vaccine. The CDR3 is CASSPHPRADLNTEAFF. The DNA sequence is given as TGTGCCAGCAGTCCCCACCCCCGAGCCGACCTGAACACTGAAGCTTTCTTT.